The T cell receptor (beta chain) described here comes from a study of PD-L1 blockade in urothelial cancer. Study-level background: Patients with male sex and bladder-origin urothelial cancer accounted for twenty-five of 29 enrolled. Typically, measured as a median, blood samples had about 140,000 T cells.

Of note for this clone: One junction end does not reproduce the germline sequence, and a read error may be involved.

Germline V CDR1 and CDR2: KGHSH, LQKENI. The CDR3 is 15 residues long. Clones were sequenced by immunoSEQ multiplex PCR, and TCRdb holds only the in-frame ones, with some missing. The sample consists of about 43,000 clones, 80% to 90% of them appearing once. Documented time point: peripheral blood 6 weeks after treatment start. This specimen was PBMCs, taken around atezolizumab (anti-PD-L1) treatment. This chain joins TRBV18 and TRBJ1-1; 7 bases are shared with TRBD1. This TCR derives from a man between 60 and 75 years old with urothelial cancer. The CDR3 DNA follows: TGTGCCAGCTCACCCGGACAGGCCGGGAACACTAAAGCTTTCTTT. Its translation is CASSPGQAGNTKAFF.